The 18 T cell receptor beta chains given below trace back to one sample, sequenced in a study of cytomegalovirus exposure and HLA in healthy donors. The PCR ran on 60 Vbeta and 13 Jbeta primers. Measured with immunoSEQ multiplex PCR; TCRdb has only the in-frame clones, and not every one. The sample's table shows approximately 92,000 clones. Sequencing was carried out using PBMCs. These receptors all come from a woman aged 25 to 39 in good health and CMV-seronegative.

The genes are TRBV19 and TRBJ2-2, with D maybe TRBD2 (5 bases). Germline assignment: CDR1 LNHDA and CDR2 SQIVND (reference sequence). V lost 1 base, J lost 1 base, and 7 bases lay in between. CDR3 size: 15 residues. CDR3 in DNA: TGTGCCAGTAGTATAGCGGCGGGGAACACCGGGGAGCTGTTTTTT. Amino acid sequence: CASSIAAGNTGELFF.

The V gene is TRBV4-2, the J gene TRBJ2-1; 9 nucleotides align to TRBD2. The CDR3 is 17 residues long. Per the germline V gene, CDR1 is LGHNA and CDR2 is YNFKEQ. V was pared by 1 base and J by 5 bases, with 9 bases of the junction left unmatched. The chain's CDR3 is CASSQGGRAGGNNEQFF. The DNA of the CDR3 is TGTGCCAGCAGCCAAGGGGGACGAGCGGGGGGTAACAATGAGCAGTTCTTC.

The rearrangement uses TRBV9 and TRBJ2-7, with TRBD1 identical over 9 bases. J was trimmed by 7 bases and V by 0 bases; bases with no gene match: 8. Germline V lookup: CDR1 SGDLS, CDR2 YYNGEE. CDR3 length: 15 amino acids. This CDR3 is CASSVGDRAMREQYF. The CDR3 DNA reads TGTGCCAGCAGCGTAGGGGACAGGGCGATGCGGGAGCAGTACTTC. Based on the CDR3 plus reference TRBV9 and TRBJ2-7, the full variable domain is DSGVTQTPKHLITATGQRVTLRCSPRSGDLSVYWYQQSLDQGLQFLIQYYNGEERAKGNILERFSAQQFPDLHSELNLSSLELGDSALYFCASSVGDRAMREQYFGPGTRLTVT.

The rearrangement links TRBV27 to TRBJ1-2; D may be TRBD1 (5 bases). The V and J ends lost 5 bases and 6 bases respectively, with 13 bases between them. The CDR3 is made up of 13 amino acids. Germline V lookup: CDR1 MNHEY, CDR2 SMNVEV (reference sequence). CDR3 in amino acids: CASSGSGRNGYTF. In DNA, the CDR3 is TGTGCCAGCAGTGGTTCAGGGAGGAATGGCTACACCTTC.

This chain joins TRBV9 and TRBJ1-4; D is unclear. V was cut by 0 bases and J by 5 bases, with 11 bases left in between. There are 15 residues in the CDR3. Looked up from germline, CDR1 is SGDLS and CDR2 is YYNGEE. CDR3: CASSVGSVSNEKLFF. Written as DNA, the CDR3 is TGTGCCAGCAGCGTAGGGTCAGTCTCCAATGAAAAACTGTTTTTT.

As DNA, the CDR3 is TGTGCCAGTAGTATTCGACCGATACTAACAGATACGCAGTATTTT. Amino acid sequence: CASSIRPILTDTQYF. The chain has TRBV19 and TRBJ2-3; unclear D gene. The V end lost 3 bases, the J end lost 3 bases, and 13 bases lay between the germline ends. The germline V gene encodes CDR1 LNHDA and CDR2 SQIVND (reference sequence). The CDR3 runs to 15 residues.

V is TRBV27 and J is TRBJ1-3; D is possibly TRBD1 (5 bases). This CDR3 contains 15 residues. Trimming stripped 0 bases from V and 4 bases from J, with 10 bases between. CDR1 and CDR2 (germline): MNHEY, SMNVEV (reference sequence). The CDR3 DNA reads TGTGCCAGCAGTTTATCCGCAGGGATAGGAAACACCATATATTTT. Its translation: CASSLSAGIGNTIYF.

This chain links TRBV5-1 with TRBJ2-1; 9 nucleotides line up with TRBD2. The CDR3 has 15 residues. J gave up 3 bases and V 2 bases, and 3 bases lay outside the gene matches. Germline V gene data show CDR1 as SGHRS and CDR2 as YFSETQ. This chain's CDR3 is CASSLIAGDYNEQFF. CDR3 DNA: TGCGCCAGCAGCTTAATAGCGGGGGACTACAATGAGCAGTTCTTC.

J is TRBJ1-2 and V is TRBV14; D might be TRBD1 (5 bases). Between the trimmed V and J ends, which lost 2 bases and 12 bases, there was a span of 19 bases. The CDR3 sequence is 14 residues long. Germline loops: CDR1 SGHDN, CDR2 FVKESK. The CDR3, as DNA: TGTGCCAGCAGCCAACATGCGGAGCCGTGGGGCCACACCTTC. It yields the protein CASSQHAEPWGHTF. Variable domain in full (rest from reference TRBV14 and TRBJ1-2): EAGVTQFPSHSVIEKGQTVTLRCDPISGHDNLYWYRRVMGKEIKFLLHFVKESKQDESGMPNNRFLAERTGGTYSTLKVQPAELEDSGVYFCASSQHAEPWGHTFGSGTRLTVV.

The V and J genes are TRBV6-1 and TRBJ1-1; 7 bases map to TRBD1. The length of the CDR3 is 13 residues. The germline gives CDR1 MNHNS, CDR2 SASEGT. The ends lost 6 bases at V and 3 bases at J; junction bases unmatched: 4. The CDR3 coding sequence is TGTGCCAGCAGCACGACAGGGCACACTGAAGCTTTCTTT. Its translation: CASSTTGHTEAFF.

The rearrangement links TRBV2 to TRBJ2-3, with TRBD2 matching 10 bases. There are 15 residues in the CDR3. V was clipped by 7 bases and J by 4 bases; unmatched bases: 8. Germline V lookup: CDR1 SNHLY, CDR2 FYNNEI. The CDR3 DNA sequence: TGTGCCAGCACAAGCGGGGGGGCTCTTGCAGATACGCAGTATTTT. Protein sequence: CASTSGGALADTQYF.

The chain combines TRBV9 with TRBJ2-5; 13 bases fit TRBD2. V lost 0 bases to trimming and J lost 2 bases; unmatched junction nucleotides: 4. The V gene's germline CDR1 is SGDLS and CDR2 YYNGEE. The CDR3 spans 17 residues. The DNA of the CDR3 is TGTGCCAGCAGCGTAGGACTAGCGGGAGGCCTTCAAGAGACCCAGTACTTC. This gives the protein CASSVGLAGGLQETQYF.

In regard to this clone: The sample carries other DNA sequences with the same CDR3. The chain uses TRBV14 and TRBJ1-2; D possibly corresponds to TRBD1 (6 bases). The CDR3 contains 15 residues. Looked up from germline, CDR1 is SGHDN and CDR2 is FVKESK. Trimming took 1 base from V and 6 from J, leaving 15 bases between them. Here the CDR3 reads CASSQVPFDRHGYTF. The CDR3 nucleotides are TGTGCCAGCAGCCAAGTCCCTTTCGACAGGCATGGCTACACCTTC.

As for this clone: Other DNA variants within this sample encode the same CDR3. The rearrangement links TRBV28 to TRBJ2-3; 12 bases agree with TRBD2. The CDR3 contains 20 residues. V lost 4 bases, J lost 1 base, and 15 bases stayed unmatched. CDR1 is MDHEN and CDR2 is SYDVKM in the germline V gene. The CDR3 spells CASSSQGPSGGAGGTDTQYF. The CDR3 DNA follows: TGTGCCAGCAGTTCCCAGGGTCCTAGCGGGGGGGCCGGTGGCACAGATACGCAGTATTTT.

This chain links TRBV9 with TRBJ2-3, with D maybe TRBD2 (6 bases). The CDR3 totals 15 residues. Looked up from germline, CDR1 is SGDLS and CDR2 is YYNGEE. V was shortened by 0 bases and J by 7 bases, with 15 bases between the two germline ends. The CDR3: CASSVVTSFSHTQYF. CDR3 nucleotides: TGTGCCAGCAGCGTAGTGACTAGTTTTTCGCATACGCAGTATTTT.

V is TRBV13 and J is TRBJ2-7; 10 bases map to TRBD2. CDR1 and CDR2 from the germline V gene are PRHDT and FYEKMQ (reference sequence). Trimming at V came to 5 bases and at J to 3 bases, leaving 10 bases not matched to a gene. This CDR3 spans 16 amino acids. The CDR3 here is CASSVGLAEFFYEQYF. The CDR3 nucleotides are TGTGCCAGCAGCGTCGGACTAGCGGAATTTTTCTACGAGCAGTACTTC.

The chain joins TRBV28 to TRBJ1-2; possibly TRBD1 for D (6 bases). V was pared by 3 bases and J by 4 bases, with 18 bases between. Looked up from germline, CDR1 is MDHEN and CDR2 is SYDVKM. CDR3 length: 16 residues. The CDR3 spells CASSFLSTGPSYGYTF. The CDR3 DNA sequence: TGTGCCAGCAGTTTCCTTTCGACAGGCCCCTCCTATGGCTACACCTTC.

V and J are TRBV4-1 and TRBJ1-2; D ambiguous. Germline V lookup: CDR1 MGHRA, CDR2 YSYEKL. The CDR3 consists of 12 residues. Trimming cost V 5 bases and J 4 bases, with 8 bases left between them. As DNA, the CDR3 is TGCGCCAGCAGCTCCTTATTCTATGGCTACACCTTC. It codes for CASSSLFYGYTF.